A single sample gave rise to the 7 T cell receptor beta chains below, sequenced in a study of shared clonotypes between healthy human individuals. Libraries were prepared by immunoSEQ multiplex PCR; TCRdb keeps only in-frame clonotypes and omits some of them. The table has about 2,100,000 clones, just over 90% seen once; the top ten hold roughly 1.8%. CD8 cells regarded as naive lacked CD45RO, were positively chosen for CCR7, and omitted terminally differentiated effector memory CD45RA+ cells. The sample consisted of naive CD8+ T cells from PBMCs. The source is a man younger than 35 in good health. Some clones in this sample may be carry-over from other donors' samples.

The genes are TRBV27 and TRBJ2-5; no reliable D call. The CDR3 has 15 amino acids. V was pared by 10 bases and J by 2 bases, with 20 bases between. Germline V gene data show CDR1 as MNHEY and CDR2 as SMNVEV (reference sequence). This CDR3 reads CATRPREQPQETQYF. CDR3 sequence (DNA): TGTGCCACCCGACCTCGTGAACAACCTCAAGAGACCCAGTACTTC.

This chain links TRBV28 with TRBJ2-3; D is unclear. The CDR3 loop spans 17 amino acids. Trimming left V 5 bases short and J 2 bases short, with 20 bases between. Looked up from germline, CDR1 is MDHEN and CDR2 is SYDVKM. CDR3 sequence reads: CASSPIGQYAPTDTQYF. The CDR3 coding sequence is TGTGCCAGCAGTCCTATAGGCCAATACGCCCCCACAGATACGCAGTATTTT. Complete variable domain (other parts from reference TRBV28 and TRBJ2-3): DVKVTQSSRYLVKRTGEKVFLECVQDMDHENMFWYRQDPGLGLRLIYFSYDVKMKEKGDIPEGYSVSREKKERFSLILESASTNQTSMYLCASSPIGQYAPTDTQYFGPGTRLTVL.

The chain employs TRBV5-1 and TRBJ2-5, with D possibly matching TRBD1 (5 bases). The germline V gene has CDR1 SGHRS and CDR2 YFSETQ. The CDR3 is made up of 15 amino acids. Trimming stripped 1 base from V and 1 base from J, with 11 bases between. CDR3 nucleotides: TGCGCCAGCAGCTTGTACAGGAACTTCCAAGAGACCCAGTACTTC. It yields the protein CASSLYRNFQETQYF.

Regarding this clone: Other DNA sequences from this sample encode an identical CDR3 as well. The chain combines TRBV9 with TRBJ1-1; D is ambiguous. CDR3 length equals 13 residues. V dropped 2 bases and J dropped 2 bases, with 7 bases sitting between them. CDR1 SGDLS and CDR2 YYNGEE come from the germline V gene. Here the CDR3 reads CASSVTVNTEAFF. DNA of the CDR3: TGTGCCAGCAGCGTTACGGTCAACACTGAAGCTTTCTTT.

This clone was observed once. V and J are TRBV28 and TRBJ2-1; 11 bases agree with TRBD2. The CDR3 covers 17 residues. Germline-derived CDR1 and CDR2 are MDHEN and SYDVKM. Trimming cost V 5 bases and J 5 bases; bases outside gene matches: 11. The CDR3 nucleotides are TGTGCCAGCAGTCCCGTGGGACGGACTAGCGGGCACAATGAGCAGTTCTTC. It specifies CASSPVGRTSGHNEQFF.

V usage is TRBV7-6 and J usage is TRBJ2-7; tentatively, D is TRBD2 (5 bases). The CDR3 extends over 15 amino acids. Germline CDR1 SGHVS, CDR2 FNYEAQ. V lost 5 bases to trimming and J lost 6 bases, with 20 bases between them. CDR3 in amino acids: CASSRGADGKGEQYF. The CDR3 DNA sequence: TGTGCCAGCAGCCGCGGCGCGGACGGGAAGGGCGAGCAGTACTTC.

The chain uses TRBV2 and TRBJ1-4; D gene unclear. With 5 bases removed from V and 0 bases from J, the gap between germline ends came to 7 bases. The CDR3 totals 14 residues. The germline CDR1 and CDR2 sequences are SNHLY and FYNNEI. Here the CDR3 DNA reads TGTGCCAGCAGTCAGGCAGCAACTAATGAAAAACTGTTTTTT. It translates to CASSQAATNEKLFF.